This T cell receptor beta chain appears in the sequencing data of a study of spatial heterogeneity in lung cancer. Stated time point: sample taken at primary tumor resection. Patients with untreated early-stage non-small cell lung cancer, numbering 55 to 75, were the donors. This clonotype was found many times. TCRdb re-called the 5' RACE reads through MiXCR, storing one row per CDR3 protein. Here the sample spans 20,000 to 25,000 distinct CDR3 sequences, under 4% being singletons. The specimen was PBMCs, collected at surgery. The TCR sequence derives from a female donor with early-stage non-small cell lung cancer.

This chain's CDR3 is CATSDSSARGYNEQFF. The CDR3 nucleotides are TGTGCCACCAGTGATTCTAGCGCACGGGGTTACAATGAGCAGTTCTTC. This chain uses TRBV24-1 with TRBJ2-1; a possible D gene is TRBD2 (6 bases). The germline V gene encodes CDR1 KGHDR and CDR2 SFDVKD. Deletions cut 2 bases from V and 4 bases from J, with 14 bases between. This CDR3 is 16 amino acids long.